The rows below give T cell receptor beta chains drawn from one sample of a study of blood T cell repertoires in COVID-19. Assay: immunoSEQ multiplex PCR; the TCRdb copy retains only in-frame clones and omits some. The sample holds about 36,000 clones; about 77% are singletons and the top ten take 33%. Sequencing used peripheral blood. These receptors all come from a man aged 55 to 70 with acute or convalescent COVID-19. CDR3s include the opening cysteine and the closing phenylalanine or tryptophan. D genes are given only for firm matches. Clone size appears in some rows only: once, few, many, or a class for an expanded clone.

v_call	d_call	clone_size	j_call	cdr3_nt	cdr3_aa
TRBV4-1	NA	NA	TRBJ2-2	TGCGCCAGCAGCCAAGGGGACTGGAACACCGGGGAGCTGTTTTTT	CASSQGDWNTGELFF
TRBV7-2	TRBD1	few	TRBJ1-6	TGTGCCAGCAGCGCACGGGACAGGGTTTATTCACCCCTCCACTTT	CASSARDRVYSPLHF
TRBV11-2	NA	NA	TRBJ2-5	TGTGCCAGCAGCACCCCCGGCGACACCCACTTC	CASSTPGDTHF
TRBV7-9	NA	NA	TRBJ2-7	TGTGCCAGCAGCTTAGGAGGGTCCGAGCAGTACTTC	CASSLGGSEQYF
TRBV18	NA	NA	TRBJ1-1	TGTGCCAGCTCACACCTACAGGGATCGGCCACTGAAGCTTTCTTT	CASSHLQGSATEAFF
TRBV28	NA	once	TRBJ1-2	TGTGCCAGTACGGGCGGGGCGGAAGGCTACACCTTC	CASTGGAEGYTF
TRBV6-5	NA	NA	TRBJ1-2	TGTGCCAGCAAGCTACAGGGTAACTATGGCTACACCTTC	CASKLQGNYGYTF
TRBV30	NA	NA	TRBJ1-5	TGTGCCTGGAGTGTATCAGACGGAGCAAATCAGCCCCAGCATTTT	CAWSVSDGANQPQHF
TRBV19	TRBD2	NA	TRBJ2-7	TGTGCCAGTAGTATAGTTGACGGGAGGGCCAACGAGCAGTACTTC	CASSIVDGRANEQYF
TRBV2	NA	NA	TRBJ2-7	TGTGCCAGCAGTGCCGGGGACTACGAGCAGTACTTC	CASSAGDYEQYF
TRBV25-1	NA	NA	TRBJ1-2	TGTGCCAGCAGTGAATTCGGGGATCCCACTGTCATCTATGGCTACACCTTC	CASSEFGDPTVIYGYTF
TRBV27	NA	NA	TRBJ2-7	TGTGCCAGCAGTTTAGGACAGATCTACGAGCAGTACTTC	CASSLGQIYEQYF
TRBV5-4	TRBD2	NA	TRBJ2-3	TGTGCCAGCAGCTCCGGGGGACTAGCGGGAGTAGAAGATACGCAGTATTTT	CASSSGGLAGVEDTQYF
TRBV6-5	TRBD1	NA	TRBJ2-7	TGTGCCAGCAGTCAGCCGGGACAGGGTCTGAGGGAGCAGTACTTC	CASSQPGQGLREQYF
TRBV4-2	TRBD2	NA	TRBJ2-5	TGTGCCAGCAGCCAACTCGCGGGGGGTACGGGGGACCAAGAGACCCAGTACTTC	CASSQLAGGTGDQETQYF
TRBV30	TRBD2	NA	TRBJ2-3	TGTGCCGCCCGACTAGCGGGAACAAGCACAGATACGCAGTATTTT	CAARLAGTSTDTQYF
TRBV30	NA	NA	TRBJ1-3	TGTGCCTGGAGTGTCCAGCGCTCTGGAAACACCATATATTTT	CAWSVQRSGNTIYF